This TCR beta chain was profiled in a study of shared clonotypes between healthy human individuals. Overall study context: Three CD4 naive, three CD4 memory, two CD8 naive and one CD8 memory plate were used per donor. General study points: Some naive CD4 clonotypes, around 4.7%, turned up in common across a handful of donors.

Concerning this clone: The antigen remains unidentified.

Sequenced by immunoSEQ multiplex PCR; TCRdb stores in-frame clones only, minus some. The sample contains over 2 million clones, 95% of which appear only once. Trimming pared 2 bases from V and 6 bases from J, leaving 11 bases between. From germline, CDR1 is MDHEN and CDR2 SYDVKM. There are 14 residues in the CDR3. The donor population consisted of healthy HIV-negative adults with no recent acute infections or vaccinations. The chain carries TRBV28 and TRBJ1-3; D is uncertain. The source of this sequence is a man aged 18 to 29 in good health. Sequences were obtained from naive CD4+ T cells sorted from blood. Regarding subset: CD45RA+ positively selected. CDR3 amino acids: CASSLPGSLNTIYF. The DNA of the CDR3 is TGTGCCAGCAGTTTACCCGGGTCCCTAAACACCATATATTTT.